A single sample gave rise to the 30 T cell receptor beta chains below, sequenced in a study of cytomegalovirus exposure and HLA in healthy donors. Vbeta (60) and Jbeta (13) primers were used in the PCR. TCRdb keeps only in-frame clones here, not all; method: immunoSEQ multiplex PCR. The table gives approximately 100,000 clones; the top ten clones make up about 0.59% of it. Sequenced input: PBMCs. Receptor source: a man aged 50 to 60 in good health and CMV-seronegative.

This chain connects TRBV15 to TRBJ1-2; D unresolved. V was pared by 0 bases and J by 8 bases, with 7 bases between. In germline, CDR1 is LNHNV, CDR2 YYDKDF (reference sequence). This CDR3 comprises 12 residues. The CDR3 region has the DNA TGTGCCACCAGCAGAGAAACGGGGGGCTACACCTTC. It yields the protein CATSRETGGYTF.

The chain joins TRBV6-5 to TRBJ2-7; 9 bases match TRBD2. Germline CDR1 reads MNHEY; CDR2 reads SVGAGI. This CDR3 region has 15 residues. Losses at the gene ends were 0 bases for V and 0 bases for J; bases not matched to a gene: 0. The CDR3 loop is CASSYSAGGSYEQYF. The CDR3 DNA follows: TGTGCCAGCAGTTACTCAGCGGGGGGCTCCTACGAGCAGTACTTC.

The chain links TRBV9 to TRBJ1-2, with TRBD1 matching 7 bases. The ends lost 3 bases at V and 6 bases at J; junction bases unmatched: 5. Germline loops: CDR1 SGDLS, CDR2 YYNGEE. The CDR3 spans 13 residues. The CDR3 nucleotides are TGTGCCAGCAGCGCCGGGACAGCTCATGGCTACACCTTC. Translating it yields CASSAGTAHGYTF. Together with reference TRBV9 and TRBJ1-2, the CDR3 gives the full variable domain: DSGVTQTPKHLITATGQRVTLRCSPRSGDLSVYWYQQSLDQGLQFLIQYYNGEERAKGNILERFSAQQFPDLHSELNLSSLELGDSALYFCASSAGTAHGYTFGSGTRLTVV.

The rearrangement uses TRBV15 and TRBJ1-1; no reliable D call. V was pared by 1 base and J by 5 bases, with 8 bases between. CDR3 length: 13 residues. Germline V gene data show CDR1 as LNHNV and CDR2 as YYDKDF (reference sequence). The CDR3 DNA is TGTGCCACCAGCAGAGCTGCGGCAACTGAAGCTTTCTTT. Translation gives CATSRAAATEAFF.

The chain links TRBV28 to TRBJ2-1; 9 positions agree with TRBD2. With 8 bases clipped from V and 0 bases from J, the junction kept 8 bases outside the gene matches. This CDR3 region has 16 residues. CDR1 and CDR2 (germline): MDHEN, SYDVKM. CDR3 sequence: CASLTSGPSSYNEQFF. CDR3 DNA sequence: TGTGCCAGCTTGACTAGCGGCCCGAGCTCCTACAATGAGCAGTTCTTC.

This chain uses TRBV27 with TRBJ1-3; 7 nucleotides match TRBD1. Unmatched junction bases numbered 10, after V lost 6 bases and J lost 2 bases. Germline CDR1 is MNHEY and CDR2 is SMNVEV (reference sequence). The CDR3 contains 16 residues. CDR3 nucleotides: TGTGCCAGCAGCATCAACCAAAGGGGGCCTGGAAACACCATATATTTT. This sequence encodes CASSINQRGPGNTIYF.

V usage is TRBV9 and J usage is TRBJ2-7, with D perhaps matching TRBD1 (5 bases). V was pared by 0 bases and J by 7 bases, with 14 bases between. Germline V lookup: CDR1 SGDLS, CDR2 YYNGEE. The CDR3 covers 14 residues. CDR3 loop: CASSVDSRVGEQYF. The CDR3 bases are TGTGCCAGCAGCGTAGACAGCAGGGTTGGGGAGCAGTACTTC.

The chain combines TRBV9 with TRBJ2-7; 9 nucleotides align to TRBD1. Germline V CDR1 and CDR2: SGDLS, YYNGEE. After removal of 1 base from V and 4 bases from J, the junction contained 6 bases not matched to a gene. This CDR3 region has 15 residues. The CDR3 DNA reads TGTGCCAGCAGCGTAAATGTCGGACAGGGGTACGAGCAGTACTTC. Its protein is CASSVNVGQGYEQYF.

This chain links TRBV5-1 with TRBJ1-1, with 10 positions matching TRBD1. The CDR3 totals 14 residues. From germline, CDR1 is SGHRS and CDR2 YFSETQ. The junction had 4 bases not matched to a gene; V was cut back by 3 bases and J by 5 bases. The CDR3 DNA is TGCGCCAGCAGCTCCGACAGGGGGCGTACTGAAGCTTTCTTT. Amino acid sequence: CASSSDRGRTEAFF.

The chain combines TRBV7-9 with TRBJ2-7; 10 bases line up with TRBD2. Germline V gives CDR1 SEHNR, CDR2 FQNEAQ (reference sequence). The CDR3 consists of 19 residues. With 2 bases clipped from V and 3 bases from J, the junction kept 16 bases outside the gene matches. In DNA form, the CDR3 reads TGTGCCAGCAGCTTAACGCCCGGACACCGGGCTAGCGGGAGCTACGAGCAGTACTTC. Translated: CASSLTPGHRASGSYEQYF.

The CDR3 region has the DNA TGTGCCAGCTCTGGGGGGAGCTACGAGCAGTACTTC. Translating gives CASSGGSYEQYF. The chain employs TRBV18 and TRBJ2-5, with D possibly TRBD2 on 6 matching bases. The J call is uncertain, as TRBJ2-7 better fits the DNA end. Germline V gene data show CDR1 as KGHSH and CDR2 as LQKENI. CDR3 size: 12 residues.

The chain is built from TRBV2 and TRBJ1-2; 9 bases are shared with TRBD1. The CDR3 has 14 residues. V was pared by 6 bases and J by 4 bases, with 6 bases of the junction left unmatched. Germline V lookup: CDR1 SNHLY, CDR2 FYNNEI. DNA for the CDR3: TGTGCCAGCAGGGGGGGACAGGGAGGCTATGGCTACACCTTC. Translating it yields CASRGGQGGYGYTF.

CDR3 loop: CASSLSREGVEQYF. The DNA of the CDR3 is TGTGCCAGCAGTTTATCGCGGGAGGGTGTCGAGCAGTACTTC. This chain joins TRBV27 and TRBJ2-7; 9 bases match TRBD2. Unmatched junction bases numbered 3, after V lost 0 bases and J lost 6 bases. Germline V lookup: CDR1 MNHEY, CDR2 SMNVEV (reference sequence). The CDR3 is 14 residues long.

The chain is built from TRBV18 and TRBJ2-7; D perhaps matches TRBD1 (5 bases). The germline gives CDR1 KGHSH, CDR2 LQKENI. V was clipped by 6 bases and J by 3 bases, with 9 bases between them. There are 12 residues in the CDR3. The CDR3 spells CASSAGHYEQYF. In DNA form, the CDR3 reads TGTGCCAGCTCCGCCGGACACTACGAGCAGTACTTC.

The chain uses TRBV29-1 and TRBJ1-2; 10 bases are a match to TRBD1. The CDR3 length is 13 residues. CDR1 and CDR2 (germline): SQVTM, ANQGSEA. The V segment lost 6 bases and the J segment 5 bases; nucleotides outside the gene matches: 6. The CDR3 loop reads CSVAGTGDYGYTF. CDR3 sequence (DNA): TGCAGCGTCGCCGGGACAGGGGATTATGGCTACACCTTC.

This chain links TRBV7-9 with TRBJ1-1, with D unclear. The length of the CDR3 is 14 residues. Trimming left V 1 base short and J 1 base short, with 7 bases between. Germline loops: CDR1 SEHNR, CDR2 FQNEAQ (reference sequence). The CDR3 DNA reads TGTGCCAGCAGCTTAGTCGGAGGGAACACTGAAGCTTTCTTT. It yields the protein CASSLVGGNTEAFF.

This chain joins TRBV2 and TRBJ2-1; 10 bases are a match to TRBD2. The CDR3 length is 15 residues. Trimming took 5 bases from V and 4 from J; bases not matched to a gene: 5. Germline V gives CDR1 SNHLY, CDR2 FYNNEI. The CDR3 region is CASSRQRGGYNEQFF. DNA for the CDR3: TGTGCCAGCAGTCGGCAGCGGGGGGGGTACAATGAGCAGTTCTTC.

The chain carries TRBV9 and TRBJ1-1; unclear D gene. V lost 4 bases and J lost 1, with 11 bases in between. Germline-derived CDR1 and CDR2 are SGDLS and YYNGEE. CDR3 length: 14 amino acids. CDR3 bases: TGTGCCAGCAGCTCCCCAGGTGCGAACACTGAAGCTTTCTTT. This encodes CASSSPGANTEAFF. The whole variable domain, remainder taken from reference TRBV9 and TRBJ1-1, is DSGVTQTPKHLITATGQRVTLRCSPRSGDLSVYWYQQSLDQGLQFLIQYYNGEERAKGNILERFSAQQFPDLHSELNLSSLELGDSALYFCASSSPGANTEAFFGQGTRLTVV.

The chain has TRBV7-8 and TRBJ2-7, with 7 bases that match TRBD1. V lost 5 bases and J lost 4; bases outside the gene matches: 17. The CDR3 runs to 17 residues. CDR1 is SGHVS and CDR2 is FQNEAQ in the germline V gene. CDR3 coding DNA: TGTGCCAGCAGCCCCCCGTACAATACAGGGGAACCTTACGAGCAGTACTTC. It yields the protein CASSPPYNTGEPYEQYF. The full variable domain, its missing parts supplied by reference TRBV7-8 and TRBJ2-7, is GAGVSQSPRYKVAKRGQDVALRCDPISGHVSLFWYQQALGQGPEFLTYFQNEAQLDKSGLPSDRFFAERPEGSVSTLKIQRTQQEDSAVYLCASSPPYNTGEPYEQYFGPGTRLTVT.

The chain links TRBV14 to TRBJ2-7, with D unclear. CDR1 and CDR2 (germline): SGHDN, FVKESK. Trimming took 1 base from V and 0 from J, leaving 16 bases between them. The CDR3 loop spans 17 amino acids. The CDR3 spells CASSQGVGGLSSYEQYF. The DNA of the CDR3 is TGTGCCAGCAGCCAAGGGGTCGGCGGATTGAGCTCCTACGAGCAGTACTTC. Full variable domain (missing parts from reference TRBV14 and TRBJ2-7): EAGVTQFPSHSVIEKGQTVTLRCDPISGHDNLYWYRRVMGKEIKFLLHFVKESKQDESGMPNNRFLAERTGGTYSTLKVQPAELEDSGVYFCASSQGVGGLSSYEQYFGPGTRLTVT.

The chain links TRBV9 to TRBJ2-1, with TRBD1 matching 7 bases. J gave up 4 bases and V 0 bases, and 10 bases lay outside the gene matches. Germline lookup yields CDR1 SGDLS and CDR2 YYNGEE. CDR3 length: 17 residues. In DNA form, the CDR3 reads TGTGCCAGCAGCGTAGCATCTGGGGGACAGTCATACAATGAGCAGTTCTTC. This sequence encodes CASSVASGGQSYNEQFF.

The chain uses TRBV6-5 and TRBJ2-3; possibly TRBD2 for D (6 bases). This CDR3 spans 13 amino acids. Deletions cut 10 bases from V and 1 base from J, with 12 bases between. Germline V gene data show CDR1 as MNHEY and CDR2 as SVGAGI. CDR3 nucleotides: TGTGCCACCCGGGGGACTGGCACAGATACGCAGTATTTT. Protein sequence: CATRGTGTDTQYF.

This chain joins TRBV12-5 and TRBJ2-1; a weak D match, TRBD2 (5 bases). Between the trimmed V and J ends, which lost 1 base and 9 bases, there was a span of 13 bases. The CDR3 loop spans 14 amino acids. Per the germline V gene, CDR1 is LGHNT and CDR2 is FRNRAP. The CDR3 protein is CASGLGTSHSEQFF. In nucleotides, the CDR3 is TGTGCTAGTGGTTTGGGAACTAGTCATTCTGAGCAGTTCTTC.

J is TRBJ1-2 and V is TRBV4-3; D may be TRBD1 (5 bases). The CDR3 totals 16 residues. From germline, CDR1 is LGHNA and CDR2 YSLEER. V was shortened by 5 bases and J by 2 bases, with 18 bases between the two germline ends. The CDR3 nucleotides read TGCGCCAGCAGCGTAGGGGTGGGTGCCTCAAACTATGGCTACACCTTC. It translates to CASSVGVGASNYGYTF.

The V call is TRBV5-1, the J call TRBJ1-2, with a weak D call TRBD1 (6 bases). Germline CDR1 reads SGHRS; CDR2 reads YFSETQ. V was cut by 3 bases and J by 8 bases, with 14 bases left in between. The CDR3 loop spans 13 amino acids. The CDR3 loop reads CASSSTGSGGYTF. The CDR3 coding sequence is TGCGCCAGCAGCTCCACAGGGTCCGGGGGCTACACCTTC.

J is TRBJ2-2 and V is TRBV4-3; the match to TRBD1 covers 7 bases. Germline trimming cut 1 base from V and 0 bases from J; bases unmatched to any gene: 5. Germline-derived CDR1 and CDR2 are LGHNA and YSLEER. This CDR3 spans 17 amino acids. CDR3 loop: CASSQGVGTANTGELFF. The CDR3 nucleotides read TGCGCCAGCAGCCAAGGGGTAGGGACAGCGAACACCGGGGAGCTGTTTTTT.

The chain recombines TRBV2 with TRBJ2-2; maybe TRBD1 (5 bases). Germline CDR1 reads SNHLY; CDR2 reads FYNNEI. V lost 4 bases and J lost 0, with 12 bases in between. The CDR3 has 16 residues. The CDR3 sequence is CASSVQGVANTGELFF. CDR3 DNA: TGTGCCAGCAGTGTTCAGGGCGTAGCGAACACCGGGGAGCTGTTTTTT.

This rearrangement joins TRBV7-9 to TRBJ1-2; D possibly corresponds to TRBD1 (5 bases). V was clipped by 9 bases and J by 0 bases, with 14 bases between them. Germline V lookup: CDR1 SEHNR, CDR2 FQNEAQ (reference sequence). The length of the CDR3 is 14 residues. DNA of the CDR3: TGTGCCAGTCTTTTCGGGGGTTCTAACTATGGCTACACCTTC. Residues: CASLFGGSNYGYTF.

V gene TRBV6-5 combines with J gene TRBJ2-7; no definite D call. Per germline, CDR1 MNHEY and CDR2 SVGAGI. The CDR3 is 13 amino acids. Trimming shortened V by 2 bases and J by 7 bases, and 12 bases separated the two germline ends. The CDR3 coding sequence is TGTGCCAGCAGTTACAAGCCCTCGTGGGAGCAGTACTTC. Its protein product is CASSYKPSWEQYF.

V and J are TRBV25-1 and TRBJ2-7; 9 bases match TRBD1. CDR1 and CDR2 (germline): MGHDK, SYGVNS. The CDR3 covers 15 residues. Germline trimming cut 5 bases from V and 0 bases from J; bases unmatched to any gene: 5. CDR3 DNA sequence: TGTGCCAGCAGTAAAGCGGGACAGGGCTCCTACGAGCAGTACTTC. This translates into CASSKAGQGSYEQYF.